This T cell receptor beta chain was found in a study of blood T cell repertoires in COVID-19 (dated by TCRdb to the early 2020s). Broadly, across the study: Samples covering the acute and convalescent phases of COVID-19 were provided by collaborators in the United States, Italy and Spain. HLA class I and class II types, where available, came from metadata supplied by the sample provider rather than from assay-based typing. Samples came from the ongoing ImmuneRACE study (first 160 participants) plus 1,254 subjects from 6 global collaborators. The dataset comprised deeply sampled blood TCRbeta repertoires from subjects exposed to, actively infected with, or recovered from COVID-19. The prospective study material was composed of cDNA or gDNA derived from T cells, B-cell-depleted T cells, or PBMCs. The repertoires were released in a freely available public database intended as a resource for research on the immune response to SARS-CoV-2. The sample metadata nearly always contained a de-identified subject ID, COVID-19 status, age in years and sex.

Participants in the prospective study were aged 18 to 89 years, lived in approximately 26 United States geographic areas, and enrolled through a virtual design. In the prospective study, cohorts were assigned on the basis of participant-reported clinical history obtained from a screening survey and a study questionnaire. For ImmuneRACE Cohort 3, a participant was defined as recovered based on two consecutive negative NP/OP PCR tests, clearance by a healthcare professional, or resolution of symptoms. In the prospective study, whole blood, serum and a nasopharyngeal or oropharyngeal swab were collected from each participant by mobile phlebotomists. Prospective study participants could optionally give additional blood draws and questionnaires over a roughly two-month period. Before DNA extraction, prospective study blood samples were shipped either frozen or at room temperature. This clone occurred a few times. Its target antigen remains unknown. Within one base of it there is no much larger clone, and no base qualities were kept.

Study-level results and caveats: The amount of clinical and demographic metadata varied by source and participant and was provided uncurated.

The junction shows trimming of 3 bases on V and 7 bases on J, plus 9 bases between the germline ends. The CDR3, from cysteine to phenylalanine, totals 12 residues. The entry retains the CDR3 DNA only, 36 bases that are in frame from base 1. Taken from the germline V gene, the CDR1 and CDR2 loops are KGHSH and LQKENI. The immunoSEQ Assay, a bias-controlled multiplex PCR, was used to amplify TCRbeta CDR3 regions from genomic DNA. The paper's data handling went like this. Within the assay, amplification of reference gene primers was used to estimate how many nucleated cells each sample contained. To quantify the absolute abundance of each unique TCRbeta CDR3 rearrangement, sequence reads were collapsed and filtered. Productive Simpson clonality was computed per sample as the square root of Simpson's diversity index over productive rearrangements. In TCRdb, the immuneACCESS table is reduced to in-frame sequences with V and J assigned. These tables do not hold every clone; where another copy was compared, an unresolved V gene accounts for under half, and the others remain unexplained. That table furnishes V, J and clone size, whereas the DNA furnished D and trimming. The sample yields 400,000 to 500,000 clones; approximately 88% were counted once. The ten largest make up 1.5% to 2% of the sample.

The sequence derives from a woman in her thirties or forties who had recovered from COVID-19. The V gene is TRBV18 and the J gene is TRBJ1-2; D gene: possibly TRBD1, on 6 matching bases. Sequenced: PBMCs or T cells enriched from blood (not recorded which). This receptor has the CDR3 CASSPDSVGYTF. The nucleotides read TGTGCCAGCTCACCGGACAGCGTTGGCTACACCTTC.